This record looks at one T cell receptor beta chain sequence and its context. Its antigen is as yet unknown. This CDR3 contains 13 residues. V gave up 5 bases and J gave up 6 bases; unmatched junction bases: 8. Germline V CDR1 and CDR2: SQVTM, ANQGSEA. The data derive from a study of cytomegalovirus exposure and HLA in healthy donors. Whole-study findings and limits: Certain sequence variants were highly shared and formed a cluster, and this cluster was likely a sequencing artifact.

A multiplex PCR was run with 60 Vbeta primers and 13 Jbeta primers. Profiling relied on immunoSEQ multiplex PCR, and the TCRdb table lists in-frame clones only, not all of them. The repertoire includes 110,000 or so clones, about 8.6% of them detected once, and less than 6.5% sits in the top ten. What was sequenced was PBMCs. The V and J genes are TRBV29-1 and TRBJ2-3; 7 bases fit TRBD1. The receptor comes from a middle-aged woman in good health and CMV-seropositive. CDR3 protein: CSVNGQALDTQYF. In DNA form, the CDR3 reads TGCAGCGTTAACGGACAGGCCTTGGATACGCAGTATTTT.